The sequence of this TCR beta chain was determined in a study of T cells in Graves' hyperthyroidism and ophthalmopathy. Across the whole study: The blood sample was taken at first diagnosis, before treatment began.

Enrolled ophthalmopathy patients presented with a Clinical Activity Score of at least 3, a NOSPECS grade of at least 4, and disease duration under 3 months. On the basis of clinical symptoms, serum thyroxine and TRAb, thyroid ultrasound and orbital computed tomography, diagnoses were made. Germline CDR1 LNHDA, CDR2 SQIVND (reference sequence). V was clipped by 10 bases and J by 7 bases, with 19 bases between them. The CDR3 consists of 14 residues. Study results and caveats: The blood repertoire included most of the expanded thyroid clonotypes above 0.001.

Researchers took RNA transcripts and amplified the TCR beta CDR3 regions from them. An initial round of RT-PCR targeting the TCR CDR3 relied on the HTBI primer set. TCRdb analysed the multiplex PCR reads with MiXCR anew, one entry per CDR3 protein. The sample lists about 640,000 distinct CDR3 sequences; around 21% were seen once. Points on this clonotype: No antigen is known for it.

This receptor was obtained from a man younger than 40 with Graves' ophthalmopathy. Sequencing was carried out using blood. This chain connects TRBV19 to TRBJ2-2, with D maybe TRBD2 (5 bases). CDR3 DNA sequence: TGTGCCACCAACGTGAGGGTTTTTATCGGGGAGCTGTTTTTT. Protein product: CATNVRVFIGELFF.